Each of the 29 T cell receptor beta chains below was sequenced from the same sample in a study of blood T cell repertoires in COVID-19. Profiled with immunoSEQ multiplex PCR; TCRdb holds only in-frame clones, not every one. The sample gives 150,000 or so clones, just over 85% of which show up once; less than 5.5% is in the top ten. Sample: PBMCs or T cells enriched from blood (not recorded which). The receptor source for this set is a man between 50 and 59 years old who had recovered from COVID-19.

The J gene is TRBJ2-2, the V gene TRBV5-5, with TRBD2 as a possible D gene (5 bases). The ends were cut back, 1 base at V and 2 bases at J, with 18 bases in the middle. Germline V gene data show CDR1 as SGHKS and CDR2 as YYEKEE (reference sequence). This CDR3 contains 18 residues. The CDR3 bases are TGTGCCAGCAGCTTGTCCCCTAGCCCAAACAGAAACACCGGGGAGCTGTTTTTT. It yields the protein CASSLSPSPNRNTGELFF.

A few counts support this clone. CDR3 sequence: CSVEDLPGTIYF. The CDR3 coding sequence is TGCAGCGTTGAAGATCTTCCGGGCACCATATATTTT. The chain uses TRBV29-1 and TRBJ1-3; D is unclear. V gave up 0 bases and J gave up 9 bases, with 9 bases separating them. This CDR3 is 12 amino acids long. Germline lookup yields CDR1 SQVTM and CDR2 ANQGSEA.

The DNA of the CDR3 is TGTGCCAGCAGCAACCCTACAGGACCCTTCGGGAGCAATCAGCCCCAGCATTTT. It specifies CASSNPTGPFGSNQPQHF. The chain has TRBV21-1 and TRBJ1-5; the table calls TRBD1, which could not be checked here. TRBV21-1 is labeled a pseudogene. The CDR3 totals 18 residues.

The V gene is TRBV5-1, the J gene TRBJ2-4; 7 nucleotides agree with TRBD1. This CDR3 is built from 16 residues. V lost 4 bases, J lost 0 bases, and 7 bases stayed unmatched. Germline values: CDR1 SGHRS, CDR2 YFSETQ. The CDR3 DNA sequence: TGCGCCAGCAGCGTGGGACAGCTACTAGCCAAAAACATTCAGTACTTC. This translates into CASSVGQLLAKNIQYF.

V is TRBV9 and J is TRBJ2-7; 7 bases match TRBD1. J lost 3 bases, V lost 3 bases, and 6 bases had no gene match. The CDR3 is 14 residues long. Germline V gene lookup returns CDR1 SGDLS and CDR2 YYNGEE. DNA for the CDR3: TGTGCCAGCAGCGCGGGACAGCCAGACTACGAGCAGTACTTC. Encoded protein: CASSAGQPDYEQYF.

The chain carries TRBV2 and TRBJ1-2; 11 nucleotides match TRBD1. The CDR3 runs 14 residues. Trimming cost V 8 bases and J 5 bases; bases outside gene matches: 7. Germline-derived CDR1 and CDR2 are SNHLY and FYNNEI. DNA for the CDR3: TGTGCCAGCTATTTTGGGACAGGGGGTTATGGCTACACCTTC. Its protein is CASYFGTGGYGYTF.

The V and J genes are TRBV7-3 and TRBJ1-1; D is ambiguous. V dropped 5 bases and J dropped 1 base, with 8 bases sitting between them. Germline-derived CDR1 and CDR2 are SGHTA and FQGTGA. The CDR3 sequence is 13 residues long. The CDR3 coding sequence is TGTGCCAGCAGCCCAAACAGGAACACTGAAGCTTTCTTT. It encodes CASSPNRNTEAFF.

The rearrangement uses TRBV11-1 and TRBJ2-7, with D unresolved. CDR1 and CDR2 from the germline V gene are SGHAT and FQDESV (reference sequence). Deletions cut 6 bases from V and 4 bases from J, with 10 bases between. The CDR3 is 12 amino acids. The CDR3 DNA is TGTGCCAGCAGTCCAAACGGGTACGAGCAGTACGTC. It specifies CASSPNGYEQYV.

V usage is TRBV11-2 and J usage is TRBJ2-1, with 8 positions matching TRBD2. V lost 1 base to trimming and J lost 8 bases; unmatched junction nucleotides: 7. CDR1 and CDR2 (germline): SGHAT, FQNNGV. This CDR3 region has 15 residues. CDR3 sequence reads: CASSLGTSRADEQFF. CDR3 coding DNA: TGTGCCAGCAGCTTAGGGACTAGCAGGGCTGATGAGCAGTTCTTC.

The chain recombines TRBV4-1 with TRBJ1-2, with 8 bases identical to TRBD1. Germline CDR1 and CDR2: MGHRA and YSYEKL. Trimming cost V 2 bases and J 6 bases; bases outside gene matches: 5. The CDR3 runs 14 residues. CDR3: CASSQRQGFDGYTF. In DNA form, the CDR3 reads TGCGCCAGCAGCCAAAGACAGGGGTTCGATGGCTACACCTTC.

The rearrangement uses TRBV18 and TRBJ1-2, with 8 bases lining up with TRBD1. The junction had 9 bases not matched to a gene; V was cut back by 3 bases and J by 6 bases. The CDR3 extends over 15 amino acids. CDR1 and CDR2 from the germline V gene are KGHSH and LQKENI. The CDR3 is CASSPETGAMNGYTF. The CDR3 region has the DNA TGTGCCAGCTCACCCGAGACAGGGGCCATGAATGGCTACACCTTC.

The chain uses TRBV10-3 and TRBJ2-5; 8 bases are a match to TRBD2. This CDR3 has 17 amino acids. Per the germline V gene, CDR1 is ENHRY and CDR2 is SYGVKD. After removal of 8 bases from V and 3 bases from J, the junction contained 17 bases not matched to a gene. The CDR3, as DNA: TGTGCCATCGGTTGGGGATCTCGGGGGGGCGTAGAAGAGACCCAGTACTTC. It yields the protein CAIGWGSRGGVEETQYF.

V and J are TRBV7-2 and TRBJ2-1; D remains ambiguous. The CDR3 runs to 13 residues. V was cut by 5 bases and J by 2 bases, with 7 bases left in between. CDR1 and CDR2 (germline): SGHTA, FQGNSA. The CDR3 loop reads CASSPRPYNEQFF. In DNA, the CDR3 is TGTGCCAGCAGCCCGCGGCCCTACAATGAGCAGTTCTTC.

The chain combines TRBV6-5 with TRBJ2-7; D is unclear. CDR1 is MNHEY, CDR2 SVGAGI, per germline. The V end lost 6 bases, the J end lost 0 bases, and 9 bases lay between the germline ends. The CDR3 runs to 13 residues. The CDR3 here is CASRPSNSYEQYF. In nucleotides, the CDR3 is TGTGCCAGCAGACCCTCTAACTCCTACGAGCAGTACTTC.

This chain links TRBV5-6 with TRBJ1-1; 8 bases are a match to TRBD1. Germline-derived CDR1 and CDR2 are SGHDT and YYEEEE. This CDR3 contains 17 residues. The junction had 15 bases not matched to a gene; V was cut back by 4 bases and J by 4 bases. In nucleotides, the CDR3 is TGTGCCAGCAGCCCCCGAAAACAGGGGGTCGGGGTCACTGAAGCTTTCTTT. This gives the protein CASSPRKQGVGVTEAFF.

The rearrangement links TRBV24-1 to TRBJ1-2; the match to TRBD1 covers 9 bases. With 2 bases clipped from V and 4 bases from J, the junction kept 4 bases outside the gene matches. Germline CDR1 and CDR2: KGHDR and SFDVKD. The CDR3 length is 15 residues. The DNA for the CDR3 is TGTGCCACCAGTGATTGGACAGGGGCAGGCTATGGCTACACCTTC. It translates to CATSDWTGAGYGYTF.

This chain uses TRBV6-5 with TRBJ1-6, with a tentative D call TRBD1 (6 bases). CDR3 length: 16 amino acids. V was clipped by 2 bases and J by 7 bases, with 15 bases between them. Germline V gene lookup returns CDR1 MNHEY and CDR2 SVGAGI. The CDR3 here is CASSYPRGGENSPLHF. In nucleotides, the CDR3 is TGTGCCAGCAGTTACCCTCGAGGGGGGGAGAATTCACCCCTCCACTTT.

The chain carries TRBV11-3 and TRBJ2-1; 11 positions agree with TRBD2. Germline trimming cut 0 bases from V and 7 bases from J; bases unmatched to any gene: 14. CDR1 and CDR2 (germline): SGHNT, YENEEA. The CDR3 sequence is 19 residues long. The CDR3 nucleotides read TGTGCCAGCAGCTTAGAGGGATCGCCAGGGACTAGCGGCTTTAATGAGCAGTTCTTC. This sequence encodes CASSLEGSPGTSGFNEQFF.

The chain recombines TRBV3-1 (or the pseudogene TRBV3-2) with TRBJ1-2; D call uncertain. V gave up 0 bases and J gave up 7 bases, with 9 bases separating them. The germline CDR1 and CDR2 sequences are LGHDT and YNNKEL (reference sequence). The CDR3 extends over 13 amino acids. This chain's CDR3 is CASSQEQYRGYTF. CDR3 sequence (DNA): TGTGCCAGCAGCCAAGAACAGTATCGTGGCTACACCTTC.

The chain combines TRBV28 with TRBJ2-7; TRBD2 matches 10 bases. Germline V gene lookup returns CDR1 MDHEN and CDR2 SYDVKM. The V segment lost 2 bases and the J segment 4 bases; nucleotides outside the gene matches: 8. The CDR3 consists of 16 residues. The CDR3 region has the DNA TGTGCCAGCAGTTTAGGCGCTAGCGGGAGTTCTTACGAGCAGTACTTC. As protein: CASSLGASGSSYEQYF. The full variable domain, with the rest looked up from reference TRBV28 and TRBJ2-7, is DVKVTQSSRYLVKRTGEKVFLECVQDMDHENMFWYRQDPGLGLRLIYFSYDVKMKEKGDIPEGYSVSREKKERFSLILESASTNQTSMYLCASSLGASGSSYEQYFGPGTRLTVT.

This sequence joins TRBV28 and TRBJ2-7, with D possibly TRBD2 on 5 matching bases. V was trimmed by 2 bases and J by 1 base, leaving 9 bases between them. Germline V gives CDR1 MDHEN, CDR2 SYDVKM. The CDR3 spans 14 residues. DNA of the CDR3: TGTGCCAGCAGTTTACCAACTAGTTCCTACGAGCAGTACTTC. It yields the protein CASSLPTSSYEQYF.

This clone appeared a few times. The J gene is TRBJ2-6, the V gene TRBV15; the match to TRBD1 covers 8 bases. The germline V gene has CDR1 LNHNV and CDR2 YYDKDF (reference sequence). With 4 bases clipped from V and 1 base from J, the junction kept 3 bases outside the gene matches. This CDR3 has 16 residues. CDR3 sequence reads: CATSTDRVSGANVLTF. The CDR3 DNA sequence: TGTGCCACCAGCACGGACAGGGTATCTGGGGCCAACGTCCTGACTTTC. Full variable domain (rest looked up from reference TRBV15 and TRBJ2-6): DAMVIQNPRYQVTQFGKPVTLSCSQTLNHNVMYWYQQKSSQAPKLLFHYYDKDFNNEADTPDNFQSRRPNTSFCFLDIRSPGLGDTAMYLCATSTDRVSGANVLTFGAGSRLTVL.

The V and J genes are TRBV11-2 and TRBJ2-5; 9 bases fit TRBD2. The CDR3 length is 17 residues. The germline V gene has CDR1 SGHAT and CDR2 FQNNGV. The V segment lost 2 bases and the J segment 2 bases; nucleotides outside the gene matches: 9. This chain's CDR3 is CASSLLSGGFRQETQYF. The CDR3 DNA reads TGTGCCAGCAGCTTACTAAGCGGGGGGTTCCGGCAAGAGACCCAGTACTTC.

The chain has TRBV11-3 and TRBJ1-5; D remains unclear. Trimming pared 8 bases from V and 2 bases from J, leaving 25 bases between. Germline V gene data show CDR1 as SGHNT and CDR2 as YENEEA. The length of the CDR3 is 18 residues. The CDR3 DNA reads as TGTGCCAGCTTACGACCGGGATCCTGGCTGAGGGGCAATCAGCCCCAGCATTTT. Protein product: CASLRPGSWLRGNQPQHF.

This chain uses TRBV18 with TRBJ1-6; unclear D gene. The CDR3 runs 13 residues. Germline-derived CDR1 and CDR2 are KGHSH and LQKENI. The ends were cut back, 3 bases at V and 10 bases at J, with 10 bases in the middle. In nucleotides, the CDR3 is TGTGCCAGCTCACCGCGGGTCGAATCACCCCTCCACTTT. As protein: CASSPRVESPLHF.

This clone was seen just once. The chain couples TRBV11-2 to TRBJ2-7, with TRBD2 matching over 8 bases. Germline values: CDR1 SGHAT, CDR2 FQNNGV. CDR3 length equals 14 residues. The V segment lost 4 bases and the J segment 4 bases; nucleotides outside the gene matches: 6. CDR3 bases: TGTGCCAGCAGCTCACCGGGAGGGCCATACGAGCAGTACTTC. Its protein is CASSSPGGPYEQYF.

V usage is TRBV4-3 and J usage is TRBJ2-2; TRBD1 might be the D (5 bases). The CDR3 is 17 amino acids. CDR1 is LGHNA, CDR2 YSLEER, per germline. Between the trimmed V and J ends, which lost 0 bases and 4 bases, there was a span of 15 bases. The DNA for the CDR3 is TGCGCCAGCAGCCAAGATTACAGGCCAAGGGGCACCGGGGAGCTGTTTTTT. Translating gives CASSQDYRPRGTGELFF.

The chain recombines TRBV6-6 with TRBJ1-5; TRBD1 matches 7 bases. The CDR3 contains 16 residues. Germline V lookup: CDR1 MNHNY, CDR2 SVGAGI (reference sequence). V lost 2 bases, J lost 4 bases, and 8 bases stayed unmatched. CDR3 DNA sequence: TGTGCCAGCAGTTACCTGGGACAGTTGGTGAATCAGCCCCAGCATTTT. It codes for CASSYLGQLVNQPQHF.

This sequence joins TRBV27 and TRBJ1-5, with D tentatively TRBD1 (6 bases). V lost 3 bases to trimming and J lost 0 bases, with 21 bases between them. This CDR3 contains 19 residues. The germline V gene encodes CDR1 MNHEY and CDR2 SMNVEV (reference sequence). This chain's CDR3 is CASSLGHQGRGNSNQPQHF. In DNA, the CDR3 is TGTGCCAGCAGTTTGGGGCACCAGGGGCGGGGGAATAGCAATCAGCCCCAGCATTTT.